This entry is about one T cell receptor beta chain. This clonotype was detected a few times. No antigen is known for it. No qualities accompany the bases; no much larger clone lies one base away. Reads for this sample came from an Illumina NovaSeq 6000. TCRalpha and TCRbeta cDNA libraries were constructed by 5'RACE with constant-segment primers, with sample barcodes and unique molecular identifiers being introduced. Trizol reagent was used to extract RNA from every sample. Amplification of the libraries took two PCR steps, and the second step added a second sample barcode plus Illumina TruSeq adapters. Sequencing of the libraries was done on an Illumina NovaSeq, producing 2 x 150 bp paired-end reads. In the paper's pipeline: Demultiplexing of reads and collapsing into UMI-guided consensus sequences were performed with migec v1.2.7. With mixcr v2.1.11, UMI consensuses were aligned to TRA and TRB V and J templates and assembled into clonotypes. A clonotype was counted as expanded or contracted only if both edgeR and NoisET called the change significant, with noise models trained on biological replicates. For edgeR calls, the thresholds were a false discovery rate-adjusted p below 0.01 and a log2 fold-change of 1. As an exploratory analysis of dynamics, max-normalized trajectories of the 1000 most abundant clonotypes were examined with PCA combined with hierarchical clustering. Separately sequenced CD4+ and CD8+ repertoires were used to assign the CD4 or CD8 phenotype of responding clones. The raw public data were reprocessed by TCRdb itself: fastp quality trimming at Q25, MiXCR clonotype calling, in-frame beta chains only. Each record represents a unique CDR3 protein, reported with the most common genes and DNA among its rows. The V and J calls shown here were made by TCRdb, not taken from the authors' results. The sample data list around 150,000 distinct CDR3 sequences, and around a third of these were observed just once. 12% of the sample belongs to the ten largest clones.

These data come from a study of T-cell memory formation after mild COVID-19 listed by TCRdb under 2021. Background on the whole study: TCR sequence clusters from the two donors were found to be largely donor specific. T-cell clones expanding and contracting after mild COVID-19 in a couple of donors were tracked by longitudinal TCRalpha and TCRbeta repertoire sequencing. The cohort was made up of two young adult volunteers, one female and one male, who were previously healthy. Here is what the overall study found, with its caveats: Only two mild cases were covered in the study, and larger cohorts including severe cases with pre-infection samples were considered necessary. Whether the second-wave clones peaking on day 37 were SARS-CoV-2 specific was not confirmed. Contracting CD4+ clones appeared mostly in the CM and EM memory subsets, whereas CD8+ clones were enriched in EMRA. Clones that contracted from day 15 to 85 showed balanced CD4/CD8 phenotypes, whereas a second wave of clones that expanded from day 15 to 37 leaned towards CD4+. Some responding clones were detected in pre-infection memory, which suggested that pre-existing cross-reactive memory T cells had joined the SARS-CoV-2 response.

Ficoll-Paque density gradient centrifugation was used to isolate PBMCs. The CDR3 runs 14 residues from the cysteine to the phenylalanine. Only CDR3 DNA is held: 42 bases, read in frame from base 1. The CDR1 and CDR2 encoded by the germline V gene (reference sequence) are DFQATT and SNEGSKA. V is cut back by 6 bases and J by 3 bases, with 8 bases in the junction unmatched. The rearrangement combines TRBV20-1 with TRBJ1-5, with TRBD1 identical over 7 junction bases. The receptor's source is an adult woman who had mild COVID-19 (a few samples of this study predate the infection). The sample titles of this study are shuffled in the database, so cell type and time point are left out; the donor was told from shared clones. Sequenced sample: PBMCs or a T cell subset sorted from them (not recorded which). The CDR3 corresponds to CSARAGGNNQPQHF. In nucleotide form, the sequence is TGCAGTGCGCGAGCAGGGGGAAACAATCAGCCCCAGCATTTT.